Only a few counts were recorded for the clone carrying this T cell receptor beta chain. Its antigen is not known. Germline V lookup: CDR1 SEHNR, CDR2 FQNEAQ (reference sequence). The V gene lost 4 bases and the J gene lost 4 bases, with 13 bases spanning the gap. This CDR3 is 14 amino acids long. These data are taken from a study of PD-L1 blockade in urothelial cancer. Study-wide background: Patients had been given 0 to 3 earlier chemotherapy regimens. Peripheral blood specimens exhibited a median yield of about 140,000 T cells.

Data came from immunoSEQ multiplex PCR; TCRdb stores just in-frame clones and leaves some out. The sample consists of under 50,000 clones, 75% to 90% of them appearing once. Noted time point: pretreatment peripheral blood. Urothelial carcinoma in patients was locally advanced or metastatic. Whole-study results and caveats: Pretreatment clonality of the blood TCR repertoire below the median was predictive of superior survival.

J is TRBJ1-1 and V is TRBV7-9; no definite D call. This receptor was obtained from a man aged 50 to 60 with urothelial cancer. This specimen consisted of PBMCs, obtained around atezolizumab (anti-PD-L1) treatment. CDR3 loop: CASSYRGRGTEAFF. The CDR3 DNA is TGTGCCAGCAGCTATAGAGGGCGGGGCACTGAAGCTTTCTTT.